This T cell receptor beta chain was profiled in a study of identical twins. Study observations and caveats: Alpha sequences that were out-of-frame and twin-shared showed an excess of low generation probability. Less excess twin sharing appeared in beta out-of-frame sequences. The same donors were not followed; conclusions instead depended on cross-sectional statistical analysis.

Template switching introduced a universal primer site, and the cDNA bore unique molecular identifiers. TCRdb ran MiXCR on the 5' RACE reads and lists one entry per CDR3 protein. This sample has more than 250,000 distinct CDR3 sequences, with less than 9% found just once. V gave up 0 bases and J gave up 0 bases, with 5 bases separating them. CDR1 is DFQATT, CDR2 SNEGSKA, per germline (reference sequence). The CDR3 has 13 residues. This clonotype was seen repeatedly, ten times or more. The target antigen is unknown. Another study also made use of these data, one on yellow fever vaccine responses in identical twins.

The sample comprised memory (CD45RO+) T cells sorted from blood. This chain uses TRBV20-1 with TRBJ2-5; no clear D gene. The clonotype comes from a woman in her late teens or twenties in good health. CDR3 in amino acids: CSAREDNQETQYF. As DNA, the CDR3 is TGCAGTGCTAGAGAAGACAACCAAGAGACCCAGTACTTC.